The subject of this entry is one TCR beta chain. Its antigen remains unidentified. No base qualities exist here, and no much larger clone lies one base off it. RNA was extracted using the RNeasy kit, and roughly 0.45 to 1 microgram was reverse transcribed with random hexamers. TCR beta CDR3 regions were amplified with the immunoSEQ multiplex PCR assay covering 54 Vbeta and 13 Jbeta segments. PCR amplification bias was corrected by using a synthetic template baseline for primer optimization and computational correction. As for how the authors treated the data: Only productive sequences were kept, with reads annotated to V, D and J genes according to IMGT and analyzed in immunoSEQ Analyzer. Clonality was computed as one minus Shannon entropy normalized by log2 of the number of productive unique sequences. For each patient and control, public and private clones were evaluated within the 100 most prevalent clones. Susac-specific clones were defined as absent from healthy and MS cohorts, 850 to 1,300 published viral clones and other ImmuneACCESS disease sequences. Clones were called with MiXCR by TCRdb after fastp trimmed the public reads at Q25, and only in-frame beta chains were retained. Identical CDR3 proteins give one entry, which carries the most common genes and DNA. TCRdb's processing, not the authors', yielded these V and J calls. Within this sample are about 64,000 distinct CDR3 sequences, with about 94% of them counted one time only. Around 0.6% of the sample belongs to the ten largest clones.

The sample comes from a study of CD8 T cells in Susac syndrome (dated by TCRdb to the late 2010s). A note on the overall study: Whether CD8+ T cell activation and differentiation in Susac syndrome was antigen driven was tested using repertoire sequencing. The clonality of the CD8+ T cell repertoire was compared across 12 healthy donors, some 14 Susac syndrome patients and around 15 multiple sclerosis patients.

Peripheral blood CD8+ and CD4+ T cells from healthy donors, Susac syndrome patients and multiple sclerosis patients were profiled using high-throughput TCR beta sequencing. The multiple sclerosis controls were treatment-naive patients whose relapsing-remitting disease, either stable or active, fulfilled the revised McDonald criteria. CD8+ TEMRA cells were enriched by FACS, while bulk CD8+ and CD4+ T cells were purified by magnetic negative isolation. Blood was collected in EDTA tubes and processed within 24 hours, with PBMCs isolated through density gradient centrifugation. PBMCs intended for TCR sequencing were cryopreserved in liquid nitrogen and thawed later in a water bath at 37 degrees C. The sorted or isolated CD4+, CD8+ and CD8+ TEMRA cells reached a purity of at least 90%. CDR1 and CDR2, per the germline V gene (reference sequence), are DFQATT and SNEGSKA. From cysteine to phenylalanine, the CDR3 is 16 amino acids long. Kept here is only the CDR3 DNA, which spans 48 bases and is read in frame from base 1. V and J are truncated by 6 bases and 3 bases respectively, leaving an intervening sequence of 21 bases.

Summary of the overall study and its limitations: The TCR sequencing and HLA analysis was acknowledged to have included a relatively small number of individuals.

The V and J genes are TRBV20-1 and TRBJ1-5, with an unclear D gene assignment. The specimen sequenced was CD8+ T cells from PBMCs. The receptor's source is a human donor with multiple sclerosis. The encoded CDR3 is CSAKPLYTRSNQPQHF. The bases are TGCAGTGCGAAGCCCCTATATACCAGGTCCAATCAGCCCCAGCATTTT.